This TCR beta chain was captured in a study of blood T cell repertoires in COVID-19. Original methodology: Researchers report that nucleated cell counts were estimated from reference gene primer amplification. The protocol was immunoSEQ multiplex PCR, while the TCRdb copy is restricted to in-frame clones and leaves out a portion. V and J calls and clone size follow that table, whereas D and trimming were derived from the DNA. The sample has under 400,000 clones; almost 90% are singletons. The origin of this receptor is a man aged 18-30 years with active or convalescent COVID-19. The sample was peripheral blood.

CDR3 in amino acids: CASSDQLALTGELFF. The CDR3 DNA sequence: TGTGCCAGCAGTGATCAGCTAGCTCTCACCGGGGAGCTGTTTTTT. This rearrangement joins TRBV2 to TRBJ2-2; D is possibly TRBD2 (5 bases). The ends were cut back, 3 bases at V and 4 bases at J, with 12 bases in the middle. CDR3 length equals 15 residues. CDR1 is SNHLY, CDR2 FYNNEI, per germline.